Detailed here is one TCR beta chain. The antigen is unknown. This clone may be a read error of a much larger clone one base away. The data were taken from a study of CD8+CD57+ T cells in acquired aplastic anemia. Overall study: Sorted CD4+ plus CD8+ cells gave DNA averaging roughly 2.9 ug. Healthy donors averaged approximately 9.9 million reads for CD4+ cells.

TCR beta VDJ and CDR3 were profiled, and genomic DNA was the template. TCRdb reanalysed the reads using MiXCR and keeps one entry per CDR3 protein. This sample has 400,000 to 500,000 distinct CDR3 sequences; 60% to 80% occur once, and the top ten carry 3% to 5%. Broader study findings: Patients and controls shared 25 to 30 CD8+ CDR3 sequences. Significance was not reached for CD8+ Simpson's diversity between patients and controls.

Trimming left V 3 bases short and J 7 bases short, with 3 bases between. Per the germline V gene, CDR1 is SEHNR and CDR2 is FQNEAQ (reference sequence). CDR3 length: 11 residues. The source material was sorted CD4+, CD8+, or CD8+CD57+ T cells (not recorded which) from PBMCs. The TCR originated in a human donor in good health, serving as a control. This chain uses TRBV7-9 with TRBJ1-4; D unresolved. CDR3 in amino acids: CASSFGEKLFF. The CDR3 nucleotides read TGTGCCAGCAGCTTTGGTGAAAAACTGTTTTTT.